This TCR beta chain was recorded in a study of T-cell memory formation after mild COVID-19 (dated by TCRdb to the early 2020s). Notes on the research overall: TCR sequence clusters from the two donors were largely donor specific. In a couple of donors, T-cell clones that expanded and contracted after mild COVID-19 were tracked by sequencing TCRalpha and TCRbeta repertoires over time. Two young, previously healthy adult volunteers, one female and one male, were included in the cohort. What the authors observed across the whole study: Some responding clones were found in pre-infection memory, which suggests that pre-existing cross-reactive memory T cells took part in the SARS-CoV-2 response. The study covered only a couple of mild cases, and larger cohorts including severe cases with pre-infection samples were considered necessary. The second-wave clones that peaked on day 37 were not confirmed to be SARS-CoV-2 specific. Contracting CD4+ clones were found mainly in CM and EM memory subsets, while CD8+ clones were enriched in EMRA. Clones contracting from day 15 to 85 had balanced CD4/CD8 phenotypes, while a second wave expanding from day 15 to 37 was biased towards CD4+.

Looking up the germline V gene yields CDR1 MNHEY and CDR2 SVGAGI. Trimming at the junction amounts to 6 bases on V and 1 base on J, and the germline ends lie 25 bases apart. Including the terminal cysteine and phenylalanine, the CDR3 comprises 19 residues. Only the CDR3 part of the read is kept: 57 bases, read in frame from the first base. As to this clonotype: No antigen is known for it. Base qualities are not at hand, and no much larger clone is one base apart.

PBMCs were isolated by Ficoll-Paque density gradient centrifugation. The sequencer listed for this sample is Illumina NovaSeq 6000. Using 5'RACE with constant-segment primers, TCRalpha and TCRbeta cDNA libraries were constructed, with sample barcodes and unique molecular identifiers added in the process. Trizol reagent was used to extract RNA from every sample. Libraries were amplified in two PCR steps, with a second sample barcode and Illumina TruSeq adapters added in the second step. Sequencing of the libraries was done on an Illumina NovaSeq, producing 2 x 150 bp paired-end reads. The study's processing was this. Reads were demultiplexed and collapsed into UMI-guided consensus sequences with migec v1.2.7. Using mixcr v2.1.11, UMI consensuses were aligned to TRA and TRB V and J templates and then assembled into clonotypes. Expanded or contracted clonotypes were those called significant by both edgeR and NoisET, with noise models trained on biological replicates. edgeR calls used a false discovery rate-adjusted p below 0.01 and a log2 fold-change threshold of 1. As an exploratory analysis of dynamics, PCA with hierarchical clustering was applied to max-normalized trajectories of the 1000 most abundant clonotypes. Separately sequenced CD4+ and CD8+ repertoires were used to assign a CD4 or CD8 phenotype to each responding clone. TCRdb ran its own pipeline on the public reads, namely fastp trimming at Q25 and MiXCR clone calling, and kept in-frame beta chains. For every CDR3 protein sequence, its rows merge into one entry that carries the most common genes and DNA. These V and J calls rely on TCRdb rather than the paper's analysis. The sample has a few hundred thousand distinct CDR3 sequences on record, roughly 9.4% of them singletons. 22% of the sample comes from the top ten.

This clonotype originated in a man between 18 and 35 years old who had mild COVID-19 (a few samples of this study predate the infection). The sample titles of this study are shuffled in the database, so cell type and time point are left out; the donor was told from shared clones. What was sequenced was PBMCs or a T cell subset sorted from them (not recorded which). This sequence uses TRBV6-5 and TRBJ2-4; the D gene is perhaps TRBD1 or TRBD2, each of them matching over 5 bases. The nucleotide sequence is given as TGTGCCAGCAGCCCTAGGGTAAGGGACGGAGGTTTGGCCAAAAACATTCAGTACTTC. It encodes CASSPRVRDGGLAKNIQYF.